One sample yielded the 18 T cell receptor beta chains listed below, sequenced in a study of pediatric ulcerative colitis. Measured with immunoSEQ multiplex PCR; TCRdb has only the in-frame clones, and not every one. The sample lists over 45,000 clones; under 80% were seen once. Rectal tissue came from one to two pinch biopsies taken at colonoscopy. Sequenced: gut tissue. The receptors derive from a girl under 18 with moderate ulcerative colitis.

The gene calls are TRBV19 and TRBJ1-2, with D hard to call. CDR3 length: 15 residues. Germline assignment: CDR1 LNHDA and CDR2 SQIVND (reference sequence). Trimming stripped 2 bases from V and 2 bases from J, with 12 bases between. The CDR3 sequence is CASSIRSQENYGYTF. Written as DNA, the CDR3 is TGTGCCAGTAGTATAAGGTCCCAGGAGAACTATGGCTACACCTTC.

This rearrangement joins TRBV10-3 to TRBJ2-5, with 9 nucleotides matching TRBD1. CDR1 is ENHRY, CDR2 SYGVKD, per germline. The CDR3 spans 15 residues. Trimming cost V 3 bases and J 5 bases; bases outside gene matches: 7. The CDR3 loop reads CAISEGTGRRETQYF. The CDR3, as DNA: TGTGCCATCAGTGAAGGGACAGGGAGAAGGGAGACCCAGTACTTC.

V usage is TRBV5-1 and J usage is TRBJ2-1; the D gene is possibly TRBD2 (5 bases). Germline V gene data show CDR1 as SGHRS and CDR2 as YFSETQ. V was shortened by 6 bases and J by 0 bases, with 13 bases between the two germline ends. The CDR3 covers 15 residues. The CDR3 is CASNPSGYSYNEQFF. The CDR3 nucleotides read TGCGCCAGCAACCCAAGCGGCTACTCCTACAATGAGCAGTTCTTC.

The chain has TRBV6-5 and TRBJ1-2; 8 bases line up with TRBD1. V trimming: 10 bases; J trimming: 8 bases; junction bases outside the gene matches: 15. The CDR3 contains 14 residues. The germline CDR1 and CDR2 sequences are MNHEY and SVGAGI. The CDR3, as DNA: TGTGCCACCCAATCTCCAGGACAGGGTAAAGGCTACACCTTC. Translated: CATQSPGQGKGYTF.

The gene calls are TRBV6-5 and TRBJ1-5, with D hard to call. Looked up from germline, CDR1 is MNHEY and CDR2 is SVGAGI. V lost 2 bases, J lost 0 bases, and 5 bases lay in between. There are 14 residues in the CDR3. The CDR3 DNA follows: TGTGCCAGCAGTTACAGGAATAGCAATCAGCCCCAGCATTTT. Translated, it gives CASSYRNSNQPQHF.

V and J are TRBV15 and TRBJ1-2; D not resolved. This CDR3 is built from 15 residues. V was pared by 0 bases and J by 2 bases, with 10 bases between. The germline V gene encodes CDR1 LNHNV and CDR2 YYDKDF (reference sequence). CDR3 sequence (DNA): TGTGCCACCAGCAGAGATCGGCGGGCAAACTATGGCTACACCTTC. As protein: CATSRDRRANYGYTF. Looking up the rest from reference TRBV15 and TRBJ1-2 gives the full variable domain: DAMVIQNPRYQVTQFGKPVTLSCSQTLNHNVMYWYQQKSSQAPKLLFHYYDKDFNNEADTPDNFQSRRPNTSFCFLDIRSPGLGDTAMYLCATSRDRRANYGYTFGSGTRLTVV.

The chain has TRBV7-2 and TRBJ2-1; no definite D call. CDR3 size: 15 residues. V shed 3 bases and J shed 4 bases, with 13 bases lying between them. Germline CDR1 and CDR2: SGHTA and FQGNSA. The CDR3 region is CASSLVGLLYNEQFF. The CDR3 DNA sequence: TGTGCCAGCAGCTTGGTCGGGCTGTTATACAATGAGCAGTTCTTC.

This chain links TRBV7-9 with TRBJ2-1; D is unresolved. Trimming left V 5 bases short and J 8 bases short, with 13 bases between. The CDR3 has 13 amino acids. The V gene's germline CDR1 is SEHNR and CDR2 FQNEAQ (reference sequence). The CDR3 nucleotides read TGTGCCAGCAGCATACAGTTACGGGATGAGCAGTTCTTC. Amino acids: CASSIQLRDEQFF.

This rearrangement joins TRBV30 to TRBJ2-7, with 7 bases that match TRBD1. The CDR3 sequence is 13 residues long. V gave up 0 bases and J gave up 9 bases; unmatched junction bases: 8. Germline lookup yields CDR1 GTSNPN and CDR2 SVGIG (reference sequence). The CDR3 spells CAWSVPGGTAQYF. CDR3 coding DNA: TGTGCCTGGAGTGTACCAGGGGGAACCGCGCAGTACTTC.

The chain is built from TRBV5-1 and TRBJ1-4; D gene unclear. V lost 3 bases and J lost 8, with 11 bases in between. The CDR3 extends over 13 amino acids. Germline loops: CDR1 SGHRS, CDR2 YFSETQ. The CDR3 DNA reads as TGCGCCAGCAGCTCAGGATACGTCGAAAAACTGTTTTTT. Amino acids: CASSSGYVEKLFF.

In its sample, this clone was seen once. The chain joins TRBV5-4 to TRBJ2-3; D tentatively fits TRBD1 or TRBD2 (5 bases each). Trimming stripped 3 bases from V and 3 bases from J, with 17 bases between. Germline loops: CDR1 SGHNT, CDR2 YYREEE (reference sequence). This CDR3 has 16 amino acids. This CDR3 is CASSSTGTDSTDTQYF. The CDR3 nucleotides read TGTGCCAGCAGCTCAACCGGGACGGATTCAACAGATACGCAGTATTTT. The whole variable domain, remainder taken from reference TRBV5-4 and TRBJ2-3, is ETGVTQSPTHLIKTRGQQVTLRCSSQSGHNTVSWYQQALGQGPQFIFQYYREEENGRGNFPPRFSGLQFPNYSSELNVNALELDDSALYLCASSSTGTDSTDTQYFGPGTRLTVL.

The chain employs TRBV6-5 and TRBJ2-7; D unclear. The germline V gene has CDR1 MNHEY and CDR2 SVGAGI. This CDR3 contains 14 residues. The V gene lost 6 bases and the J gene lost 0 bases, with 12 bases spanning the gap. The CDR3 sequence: CASSPRFSSYEQYF. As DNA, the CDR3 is TGTGCCAGCAGCCCCAGGTTTAGCTCCTACGAGCAGTACTTC.

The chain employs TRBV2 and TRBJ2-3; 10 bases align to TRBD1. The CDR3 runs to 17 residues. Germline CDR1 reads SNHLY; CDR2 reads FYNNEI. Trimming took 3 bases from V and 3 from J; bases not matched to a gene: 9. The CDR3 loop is CASSDPGTGAGTDTQYF. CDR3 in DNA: TGTGCCAGCAGTGACCCCGGGACAGGGGCCGGGACAGATACGCAGTATTTT.

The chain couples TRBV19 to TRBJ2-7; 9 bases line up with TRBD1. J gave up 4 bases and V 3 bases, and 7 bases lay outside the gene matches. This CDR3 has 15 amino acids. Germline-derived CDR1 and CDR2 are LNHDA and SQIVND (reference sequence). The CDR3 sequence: CASSISGDRGYEQYF. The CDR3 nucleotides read TGTGCCAGTAGTATCTCAGGAGACAGGGGGTACGAGCAGTACTTC. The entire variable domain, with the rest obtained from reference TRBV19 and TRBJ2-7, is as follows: DGGITQSPKYLFRKEGQNVTLSCEQNLNHDAMYWYRQDPGQGLRLIYYSQIVNDFQKGDIAEGYSVSREKKESFPLTVTSAQKNPTAFYLCASSISGDRGYEQYFGPGTRLTVT.

CDR3 DNA sequence: TGTGCCAGCAGCTACGGGACTAGCGGGATTACCGGGGAGCTGTTTTTT. Its protein is CASSYGTSGITGELFF. The genes are TRBV5-4 and TRBJ2-2; 13 nucleotides line up with TRBD2. V lost 3 bases, J lost 5 bases, and 4 bases stayed unmatched. Germline CDR1 reads SGHNT; CDR2 reads YYREEE (reference sequence). This CDR3 is 16 amino acids long. Drawing the rest from reference TRBV5-4 and TRBJ2-2, the complete variable domain is ETGVTQSPTHLIKTRGQQVTLRCSSQSGHNTVSWYQQALGQGPQFIFQYYREEENGRGNFPPRFSGLQFPNYSSELNVNALELDDSALYLCASSYGTSGITGELFFGEGSRLTVL.

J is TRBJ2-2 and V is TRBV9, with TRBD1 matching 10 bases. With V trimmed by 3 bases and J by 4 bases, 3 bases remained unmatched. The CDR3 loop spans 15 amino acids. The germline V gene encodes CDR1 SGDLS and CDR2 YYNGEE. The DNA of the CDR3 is TGTGCCAGCAGCGAGGGACAGGGGATCACCGGGGAGCTGTTTTTT. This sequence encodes CASSEGQGITGELFF.

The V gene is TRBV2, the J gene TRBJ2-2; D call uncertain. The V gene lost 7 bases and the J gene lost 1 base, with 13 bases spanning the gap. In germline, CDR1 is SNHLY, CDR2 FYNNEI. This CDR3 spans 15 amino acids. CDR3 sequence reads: CASKRTDQNTGELFF. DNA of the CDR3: TGTGCCAGCAAACGGACCGACCAGAACACCGGGGAGCTGTTTTTT.

CDR3 DNA: TGTGCCAGCAGCTTCGGGGCCGACACAGATACGCAGTATTTT. Encoded protein: CASSFGADTDTQYF. J is TRBJ2-3 and V is TRBV7-2; the D gene could be TRBD1 or TRBD2 (5 bases each). The germline V gene has CDR1 SGHTA and CDR2 FQGNSA. The CDR3 spans 14 residues. Trimming pared 3 bases from V and 2 bases from J, leaving 9 bases between.